The sequence of this T cell receptor beta chain was determined in a study of shared clonotypes between healthy human individuals. Both subsets, CD45RA+ naive and CD45RA-negative memory, were split from the CD4+ cells. Germline lookup yields CDR1 SGHAT and CDR2 FQNNGV. CDR3 length equals 14 residues. Trimming took 4 bases from V and 2 from J, leaving 12 bases between them. Running of the assay took place at deep level. TCRdb keeps only in-frame clones here, not all; method: immunoSEQ multiplex PCR. The table has 740,000 or so clones, about 80% seen once. On this clone: Other DNA sequences in this specimen translate into the identical CDR3.

Sequenced sample: memory CD4+ T cells sorted from blood. Specified subset: CD45RA-negative fraction. The rearrangement links TRBV11-2 to TRBJ2-7, with D tentatively TRBD1 (6 bases). This TCR was sampled from a woman aged 25 to 45 in good health. This CDR3 is CASSSTGSTYEQYF. CDR3 nucleotide sequence: TGTGCCAGCAGCTCAACAGGGAGTACCTACGAGCAGTACTTC. The full variable domain, in which reference TRBV11-2 and TRBJ2-7 provide the parts outside the CDR3, is EAGVAQSPRYKIIEKRQSVAFWCNPISGHATLYWYQQILGQGPKLLIQFQNNGVVDDSQLPKDRFSAERLKGVDSTLKIQPAKLEDSAVYLCASSSTGSTYEQYFGPGTRLTVT.